The 3 T cell receptor beta chains presented below share a single source sample, sequenced in a study of blood T cells in healthy people across ages. Together with a sample-barcoded 5' primer, a J-beta primer mix was included in a second PCR lasting about 6 to 11 cycles. Each CDR3 protein gets one entry after TCRdb re-called the 5' RACE reads with MiXCR. Of approximately 780,000 distinct CDR3 sequences listed, roughly 24% were seen once; the top ten hold around 3%. This same sample was also part of a study on T cells of mothers and their children.

Material: blood. These receptors were collected from a boy between 10 and 17 years old in good health.

V and J are TRBV24-1 and TRBJ2-5, with D perhaps matching TRBD1 or TRBD2 (5 bases each). The end of the DNA aligns better with TRBJ2-7, so the J call may be wrong. The CDR3 loop spans 17 amino acids. Germline CDR1 reads KGHDR; CDR2 reads SFDVKD. The CDR3 DNA reads as TGTGCCACCAGTGGTCGGATACTAGGGGCAGGCTCCTACGAGCAGTACTTC. This translates into CATSGRILGAGSYEQYF.

The chain couples TRBV29-1 to TRBJ1-1, with D possibly TRBD1 on 6 matching bases. Trimming pared 7 bases from V and 1 base from J, leaving 13 bases between. Germline V gene data show CDR1 as SQVTM and CDR2 as ANQGSEA. The CDR3 has 13 residues. The CDR3 sequence: CSARDMTNTEAFF. In nucleotides, the CDR3 is TGCAGCGCAAGGGACATGACGAACACTGAAGCTTTCTTT.

This clonotype was found a few times. This rearrangement joins TRBV12-3 or TRBV12-4 to TRBJ2-2; a weak D match, TRBD2 (6 bases). The CDR3 length is 16 residues. The germline V and J ends were trimmed by 3 bases and 0 bases, with 11 bases remaining between them. The CDR3: CASSFLRETNTGELFF. The CDR3 nucleotides are TGTGCCAGCAGTTTCCTACGGGAGACGAACACCGGGGAGCTGTTTTTT.